These 8 T cell receptor beta chains were sequenced from one sample in a study of cytomegalovirus exposure and HLA in healthy donors. PCR used 60 Vbeta primers and 13 Jbeta primers. Generated by immunoSEQ multiplex PCR, the TCRdb table keeps only in-frame clones and is missing some. This table has over 80,000 clones, roughly 74% appearing once. The sample taken for sequencing was PBMCs. The receptors originated from a woman aged 70-85 years in good health and CMV-seropositive.

This chain joins TRBV10-2 and TRBJ2-7, with 8 positions matching TRBD2. CDR1 and CDR2 (germline): WSHSY, SAAADI. CDR3 length equals 14 residues. V trimming: 6 bases; J trimming: 3 bases; junction bases outside the gene matches: 7. CDR3 sequence: CASRPGGASYEQYF. In DNA form, the CDR3 reads TGCGCCAGCAGGCCGGGGGGGGCGAGCTACGAGCAGTACTTC.

This clone was seen more than once but under ten times. The chain couples TRBV7-9 to TRBJ1-1; TRBD1 matches 8 bases. The CDR3 consists of 14 residues. CDR1 is SEHNR, CDR2 FQNEAQ, per germline (reference sequence). With 5 bases clipped from V and 5 bases from J, the junction kept 7 bases outside the gene matches. CDR3 coding DNA: TGTGCCAGCAGCAGACAGGGGTTTAAGACTGAAGCTTTCTTT. Protein sequence: CASSRQGFKTEAFF.

V is TRBV6-6 and J is TRBJ1-5, with D possibly being TRBD1 (6 bases). Per germline, CDR1 MNHNY and CDR2 SVGAGI (reference sequence). CDR3 length equals 15 residues. Trimming left V 7 bases short and J 4 bases short, with 17 bases between. The chain's CDR3 is CASTLGSGENQPQHF. CDR3 DNA sequence: TGTGCCAGCACCCTAGGGTCAGGGGAGAATCAGCCCCAGCATTTT.

The rearrangement uses TRBV11-3 and TRBJ2-7; maybe TRBD2 (7 bases). The CDR3 length is 14 residues. Germline CDR1 is SGHNT and CDR2 is YENEEA. The germline V and J ends were trimmed by 0 bases and 7 bases, with 13 bases remaining between them. DNA for the CDR3: TGTGCCAGCAGCTTAGAGTCCAGGGGAGGGGAGCAGTACTTC. Residues: CASSLESRGGEQYF.

V and J are TRBV18 and TRBJ2-2; possibly TRBD2 for D (5 bases). Germline CDR1 KGHSH, CDR2 LQKENI. The CDR3 is made up of 15 amino acids. The V gene lost 1 base and the J gene lost 6 bases, with 12 bases spanning the gap. The CDR3 spells CASSPRPHGAGELFF. CDR3 DNA sequence: TGTGCCAGCTCACCACGACCCCACGGGGCCGGGGAGCTGTTTTTT.

This clone was observed a few times. The gene calls are TRBV5-6 and TRBJ2-3, with 7 bases that match TRBD1. Germline V gene sequence: CDR1 SGHDT, CDR2 YYEEEE. The CDR3 is made up of 18 amino acids. The V segment lost 4 bases and the J segment 4 bases; nucleotides outside the gene matches: 18. CDR3 bases: TGTGCCAGCAGCCAACGATTAAACGACAGGGTTGGATCAGATACGCAGTATTTT. It is translated as CASSQRLNDRVGSDTQYF.

The chain couples TRBV19 to TRBJ1-1; TRBD1 matches 9 bases. This CDR3 is 16 amino acids long. The V gene end was trimmed by 5 bases and the J gene end by 6 bases; junction bases not matched to a gene: 13. Per germline, CDR1 LNHDA and CDR2 SQIVND (reference sequence). As DNA, the CDR3 is TGTGCCAGTAGTTTCACAGGGGGCGCGGGTTGGGCTGAAGCTTTCTTT. This encodes CASSFTGGAGWAEAFF.

V is TRBV5-1 and J is TRBJ1-4, with 9 bases that match TRBD1. The CDR3 extends over 14 amino acids. The ends lost 4 bases at V and 4 bases at J; junction bases unmatched: 2. From germline, CDR1 is SGHRS and CDR2 YFSETQ. DNA for the CDR3: TGCGCCAGCAGCGCGGGACAGGGTAATGAAAAACTGTTTTTT. Its protein product is CASSAGQGNEKLFF.